This T cell receptor (beta chain) was observed in a study of persistence of HIV-infected CD4 T cells. Cells were stimulated with overlapping HIV-1 Gag 15-mer peptides. CD40L/CD69 double-negative CD45RO-high memory CD4+ T cells were collected. CDR3 size: 13 residues. The V and J ends lost 2 bases and 7 bases respectively, with 11 bases between them. About this clone: Antigen unknown.

The libraries were made with immunoSEQ version 4 in survey mode. Using immunoSEQ multiplex PCR, the repertoire was profiled, and TCRdb retains in-frame clones only, with some absent. The repertoire holds 30,000 to 35,000 clones, with around 82% as singletons. This chain joins TRBV12-3 or TRBV12-4 and TRBJ1-2; possible D gene TRBD1, 5 bases. The sequence was collected from an adult woman with HIV who was CMV-seropositive. Sequenced material: CD4+ T cells sorted from PBMCs after roughly 20-hour stimulation, taken from a patient who received antiretroviral therapy. The CDR3 sequence: CASSLRVGVGYTF. CDR3 nucleotides: TGTGCCAGCAGTTTAAGAGTAGGGGTTGGCTACACCTTC.